Presented here are 16 T cell receptor beta chains from one specimen sequenced in a study of OX40 agonist ivuxolimab in advanced cancers. The assay was immunoSEQ multiplex PCR, and TCRdb's table has in-frame clones only and misses some. The table shows 60,000 to 70,000 clones, with 87% occurring only once. The input for sequencing was CD4+ or CD8+ T cells sorted from blood, taken in a trial of the OX40 agonist ivuxolimab. These TCRs come from an adult with an advanced solid tumor such as melanoma, head and neck, liver or kidney cancer.

The chain has TRBV14 and TRBJ1-1, with 7 bases that match TRBD1. CDR3 length equals 14 residues. After removal of 5 bases from V and 0 bases from J, the junction contained 3 bases not matched to a gene. Germline V gene sequence: CDR1 SGHDN, CDR2 FVKESK. CDR3 bases: TGTGCCAGCAGCAAAGGGACAGTGAACACTGAAGCTTTCTTT. Translated: CASSKGTVNTEAFF.

The chain recombines TRBV27 with TRBJ2-7; D ambiguous. This CDR3 is 14 amino acids long. From germline, CDR1 is MNHEY and CDR2 SMNVEV (reference sequence). The ends were cut back, 5 bases at V and 0 bases at J, with 11 bases in the middle. CDR3 sequence: CASSITRSSYEQYF. The CDR3 DNA follows: TGTGCCAGCAGTATTACCCGGAGCTCCTACGAGCAGTACTTC.

The chain carries TRBV9 and TRBJ1-2, with TRBD1 matching over 7 bases. In germline, CDR1 is SGDLS, CDR2 YYNGEE. The V segment lost 1 base and the J segment 3 bases; nucleotides outside the gene matches: 9. The CDR3 is 16 amino acids. CDR3 sequence reads: CASSVSRTGRDYGYTF. The CDR3 DNA sequence: TGTGCCAGCAGCGTATCCCGGACAGGTCGCGACTATGGCTACACCTTC.

This clone was counted between two and nine times. The V gene is TRBV4-3, the J gene TRBJ2-3; tentative D call: TRBD2 (5 bases). V was shortened by 1 base and J by 0 bases, with 11 bases between the two germline ends. Looked up from germline, CDR1 is LGHNA and CDR2 is YSLEER. The CDR3 is made up of 16 amino acids. The CDR3 region is CASSQGVALSTDTQYF. As DNA, the CDR3 is TGCGCCAGCAGCCAAGGCGTAGCGTTAAGCACAGATACGCAGTATTTT.

The genes are TRBV5-1 and TRBJ1-6; 7 bases are a match to TRBD1. The V gene's germline CDR1 is SGHRS and CDR2 YFSETQ. The CDR3 totals 15 residues. V trimming: 4 bases; J trimming: 6 bases; junction bases outside the gene matches: 7. CDR3 sequence reads: CASSRQGGANSPLHF. The CDR3 DNA reads as TGCGCCAGCAGCCGCCAGGGGGGGGCTAATTCACCCCTCCACTTT.

The chain carries TRBV7-8 and TRBJ2-1; possibly TRBD2 for D (5 bases). V was trimmed by 5 bases and J by 4 bases, leaving 18 bases between them. This CDR3 contains 16 residues. Per germline, CDR1 SGHVS and CDR2 FQNEAQ. The CDR3 DNA is TGTGCCAGCAGCCATGTCCAAACGGGATTATACAATGAGCAGTTCTTC. It specifies CASSHVQTGLYNEQFF. Supplemented by reference TRBV7-8 and TRBJ2-1, the full variable domain reads GAGVSQSPRYKVAKRGQDVALRCDPISGHVSLFWYQQALGQGPEFLTYFQNEAQLDKSGLPSDRFFAERPEGSVSTLKIQRTQQEDSAVYLCASSHVQTGLYNEQFFGPGTRLTVL.

This chain uses TRBV27 with TRBJ2-5, with 8 bases that match TRBD2. The CDR3 has 15 residues. The germline V gene encodes CDR1 MNHEY and CDR2 SMNVEV (reference sequence). Trimming removed 6 bases from V and 0 bases from J; junction bases left unmatched: 6. CDR3 amino acids: CASSPLAVNQETQYF. CDR3 nucleotide sequence: TGTGCCAGCAGCCCACTAGCGGTAAACCAAGAGACCCAGTACTTC.

This chain uses TRBV11-2 with TRBJ1-5, with a possible D match to TRBD1 (5 bases). Trimming pared 5 bases from V and 7 bases from J, leaving 12 bases between. The CDR3 extends over 13 amino acids. Germline-derived CDR1 and CDR2 are SGHAT and FQNNGV. CDR3 amino acids: CASSPDITQPQHF. The CDR3 DNA sequence: TGTGCCAGCAGCCCGGACATAACGCAGCCCCAGCATTTT.

The chain couples TRBV5-4 to TRBJ1-5; unclear D gene. Germline-derived CDR1 and CDR2 are SGHNT and YYREEE (reference sequence). The CDR3 length is 13 residues. V dropped 0 bases and J dropped 5 bases, with 6 bases sitting between them. Here the CDR3 DNA reads TGTGCCAGCAGCTTGGAGCGAGATCAGCCCCAGCATTTT. This encodes CASSLERDQPQHF.

This chain links TRBV7-3 with TRBJ1-5; the D is unclear. The CDR3 is made up of 14 amino acids. The germline V gene encodes CDR1 SGHTA and CDR2 FQGTGA. Trimming took off 0 bases at V and 2 bases at J, with 5 bases between the two ends. The CDR3 spells CASSLTAGNQPQHF. DNA for the CDR3: TGTGCCAGCAGCTTAACCGCGGGCAATCAGCCCCAGCATTTT. The full variable domain, rest sourced from reference TRBV7-3 and TRBJ1-5, is GAGVSQTPSNKVTEKGKYVELRCDPISGHTALYWYRQSLGQGPEFLIYFQGTGAADDSGLPNDRFFAVRPEGSVSTLKIQRTERGDSAVYLCASSLTAGNQPQHFGDGTRLSIL.

The rearrangement links TRBV30 to TRBJ2-3; 8 bases are a match to TRBD2. Germline values: CDR1 GTSNPN, CDR2 SVGIG (reference sequence). The ends lost 3 bases at V and 2 bases at J; junction bases unmatched: 10. This CDR3 is built from 16 residues. This chain's CDR3 is CAWSVTLAGNTDTQYF. CDR3 in DNA: TGTGCCTGGAGCGTCACTTTAGCGGGGAACACAGATACGCAGTATTTT.

The chain has TRBV20-1 and TRBJ2-7; D ambiguous. The germline V gene has CDR1 DFQATT and CDR2 SNEGSKA (reference sequence). The CDR3 spans 11 residues. The V end was cut by 7 bases, the J end by 0 bases, with 7 bases between. DNA of the CDR3: TGCAGTGTGATGAGCTCCTACGAGCAGTACTTC. Translating it yields CSVMSSYEQYF.

The J gene is TRBJ1-3, the V gene TRBV6-1; D unclear. The CDR3 has 16 residues. V lost 2 bases, J lost 0 bases, and 11 bases lay in between. Germline V CDR1 and CDR2: MNHNS, SASEGT. CDR3 in DNA: TGTGCCAGCAGTGAAACTGGCAGCTCCTCTGGAAACACCATATATTTT. This sequence encodes CASSETGSSSGNTIYF.

The rearrangement uses TRBV27 and TRBJ2-1; D is possibly TRBD1 or TRBD2 (5 bases each). This CDR3 is 14 amino acids long. Germline V gene lookup returns CDR1 MNHEY and CDR2 SMNVEV (reference sequence). V lost 3 bases, J lost 10 bases, and 16 bases lay in between. CDR3 DNA: TGTGCCAGCAGTTTCCAGGGAGCGATCGGGGAGCAGTTCTTC. Encoded protein: CASSFQGAIGEQFF.

This chain links TRBV5-1 with TRBJ2-1, with 11 bases lining up with TRBD2. The J segment lost 8 bases and the V segment lost 0 bases, leaving 7 bases of the junction unmatched. This CDR3 contains 16 residues. CDR1 is SGHRS, CDR2 YFSETQ, per germline. CDR3 coding DNA: TGCGCCAGCAGCTTGGATAGCGGGGGGGCCGGGGATGAGCAGTTCTTC. Translating gives CASSLDSGGAGDEQFF.

The chain employs TRBV14 and TRBJ2-5; D remains ambiguous. The assigned J gene may be wrong: the sequence end matches TRBJ2-7 better. Germline V gives CDR1 SGHDN, CDR2 FVKESK. The CDR3 has 11 amino acids. This chain's CDR3 is CASSLNFEQYF. The DNA of the CDR3 is TGTGCCAGCAGTTTGAATTTCGAGCAGTACTTC.